What follows are 2 T cell receptor beta chains derived from one specimen sequenced in a study. Each CDR3 protein gets one entry after TCRdb re-called the RT-PCR reads with MiXCR. The sample shows approximately 720,000 distinct CDR3 sequences, 12% to 15% of them seen only once. The sequenced material came from memory CD4+ T cells from blood. These receptors were obtained from a female donor in good health, serving as a healthy control.

This clonotype turned up a few times. The genes are TRBV20-1 and TRBJ2-3; D unclear. With 3 bases removed from V and 5 bases from J, the gap between germline ends came to 12 bases. Germline lookup yields CDR1 DFQATT and CDR2 SNEGSKA (reference sequence). CDR3 size: 13 residues. The CDR3 DNA sequence: TGCAGTGCTAGTGCGTCTTCCGGAGATACGCAGTATTTT. Its translation: CSASASSGDTQYF.

The chain is built from TRBV29-1 and TRBJ1-2; 10 bases line up with TRBD1. The junction had 8 bases not matched to a gene; V was cut back by 2 bases and J by 8 bases. The CDR3 is made up of 14 amino acids. Germline V gives CDR1 SQVTM, CDR2 ANQGSEA. Here the CDR3 reads CSVEPRDRGGGYTF. CDR3 sequence (DNA): TGCAGCGTTGAACCCCGGGACAGGGGAGGCGGCTACACCTTC.